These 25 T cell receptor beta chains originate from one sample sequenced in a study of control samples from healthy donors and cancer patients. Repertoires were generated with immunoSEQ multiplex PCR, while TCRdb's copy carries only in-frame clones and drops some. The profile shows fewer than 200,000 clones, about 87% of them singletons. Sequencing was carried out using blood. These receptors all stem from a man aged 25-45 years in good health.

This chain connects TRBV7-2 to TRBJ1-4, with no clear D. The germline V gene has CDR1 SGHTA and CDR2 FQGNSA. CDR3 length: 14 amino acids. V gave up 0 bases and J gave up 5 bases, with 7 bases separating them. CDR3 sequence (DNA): TGTGCCAGCAGCTTAGCTCTGGGCAATGAAAAACTGTTTTTT. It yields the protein CASSLALGNEKLFF.

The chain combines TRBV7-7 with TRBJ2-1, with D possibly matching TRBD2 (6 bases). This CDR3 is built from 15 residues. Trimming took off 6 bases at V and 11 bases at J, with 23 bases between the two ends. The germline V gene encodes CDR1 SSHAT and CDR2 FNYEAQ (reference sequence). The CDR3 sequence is CASSWGVQPGLKQFF. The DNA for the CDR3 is TGTGCCAGCAGTTGGGGGGTCCAACCCGGTCTCAAGCAGTTCTTC.

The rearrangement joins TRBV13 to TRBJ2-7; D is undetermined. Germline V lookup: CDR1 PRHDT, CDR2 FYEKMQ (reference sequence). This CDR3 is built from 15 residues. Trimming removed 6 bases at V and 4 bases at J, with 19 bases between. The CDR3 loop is CASSYTLGPDYEQYF. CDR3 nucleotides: TGTGCCAGCAGTTATACCCTTGGACCGGATTACGAGCAGTACTTC.

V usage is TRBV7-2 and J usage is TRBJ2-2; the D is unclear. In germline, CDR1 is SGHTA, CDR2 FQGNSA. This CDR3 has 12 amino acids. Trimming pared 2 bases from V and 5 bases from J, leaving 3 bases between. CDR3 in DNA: TGTGCCAGCAGCTTACGAACCGGGGAGCTGTTTTTT. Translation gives CASSLRTGELFF.

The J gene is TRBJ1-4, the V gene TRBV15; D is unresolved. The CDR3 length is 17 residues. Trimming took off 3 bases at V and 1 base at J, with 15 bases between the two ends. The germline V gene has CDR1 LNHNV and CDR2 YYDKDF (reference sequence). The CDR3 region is CATSREGRERTNEKLFF. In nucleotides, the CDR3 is TGTGCCACCAGCAGGGAGGGTCGGGAACGAACTAATGAAAAACTGTTTTTT. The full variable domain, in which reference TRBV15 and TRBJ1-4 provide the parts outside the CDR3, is DAMVIQNPRYQVTQFGKPVTLSCSQTLNHNVMYWYQQKSSQAPKLLFHYYDKDFNNEADTPDNFQSRRPNTSFCFLDIRSPGLGDTAMYLCATSREGRERTNEKLFFGSGTQLSVL.

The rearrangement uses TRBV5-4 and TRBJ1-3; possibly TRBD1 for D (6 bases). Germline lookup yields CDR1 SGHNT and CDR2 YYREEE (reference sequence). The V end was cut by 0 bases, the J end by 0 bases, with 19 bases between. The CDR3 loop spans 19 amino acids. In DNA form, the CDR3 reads TGTGCCAGCAGCTTGGGGACATCGACAGGCCCCCTCTCTGGAAACACCATATATTTT. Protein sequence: CASSLGTSTGPLSGNTIYF.

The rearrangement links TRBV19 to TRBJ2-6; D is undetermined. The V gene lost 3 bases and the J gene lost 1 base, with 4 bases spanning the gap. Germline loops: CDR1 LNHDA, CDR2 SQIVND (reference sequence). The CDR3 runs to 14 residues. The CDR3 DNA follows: TGTGCCAGTAGTATTCAGTCTGGGGCCAACGTCCTGACTTTC. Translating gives CASSIQSGANVLTF.

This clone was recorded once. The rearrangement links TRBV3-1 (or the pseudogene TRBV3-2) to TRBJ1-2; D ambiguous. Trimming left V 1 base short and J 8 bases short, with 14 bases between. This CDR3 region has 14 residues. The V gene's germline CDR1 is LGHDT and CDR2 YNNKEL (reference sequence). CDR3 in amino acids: CASSQATSPGGYTF. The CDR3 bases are TGTGCCAGCAGCCAAGCTACGAGTCCGGGAGGCTACACCTTC.

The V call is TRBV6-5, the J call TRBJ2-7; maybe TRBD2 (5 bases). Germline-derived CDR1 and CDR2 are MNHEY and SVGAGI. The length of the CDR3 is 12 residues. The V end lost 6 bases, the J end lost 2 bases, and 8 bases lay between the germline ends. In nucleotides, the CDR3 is TGTGCCAGCAGCCCCGGGGCCTACGAGCAGTACTTC. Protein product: CASSPGAYEQYF.

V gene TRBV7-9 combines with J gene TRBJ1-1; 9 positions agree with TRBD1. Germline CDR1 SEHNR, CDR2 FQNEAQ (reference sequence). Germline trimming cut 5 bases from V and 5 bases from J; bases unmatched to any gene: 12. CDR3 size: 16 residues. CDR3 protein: CASSTNYRGRGTEAFF. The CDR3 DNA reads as TGTGCCAGCAGCACGAATTACAGGGGGCGAGGGACTGAAGCTTTCTTT.

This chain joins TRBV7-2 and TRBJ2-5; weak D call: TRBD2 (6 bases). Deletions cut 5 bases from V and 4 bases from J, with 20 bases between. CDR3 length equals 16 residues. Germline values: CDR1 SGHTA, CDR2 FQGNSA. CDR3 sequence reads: CASSLWVGSGGETQYF. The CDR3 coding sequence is TGTGCCAGCAGCCTCTGGGTCGGGTCCGGGGGAGAGACCCAGTACTTC.

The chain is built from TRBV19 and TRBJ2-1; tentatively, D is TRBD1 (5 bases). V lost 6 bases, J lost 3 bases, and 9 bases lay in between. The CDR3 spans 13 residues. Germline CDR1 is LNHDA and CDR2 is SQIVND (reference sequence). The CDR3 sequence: CASRPTDYNEQFF. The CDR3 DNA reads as TGTGCCAGTAGGCCGACAGACTACAATGAGCAGTTCTTC. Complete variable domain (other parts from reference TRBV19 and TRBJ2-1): DGGITQSPKYLFRKEGQNVTLSCEQNLNHDAMYWYRQDPGQGLRLIYYSQIVNDFQKGDIAEGYSVSREKKESFPLTVTSAQKNPTAFYLCASRPTDYNEQFFGPGTRLTVL.

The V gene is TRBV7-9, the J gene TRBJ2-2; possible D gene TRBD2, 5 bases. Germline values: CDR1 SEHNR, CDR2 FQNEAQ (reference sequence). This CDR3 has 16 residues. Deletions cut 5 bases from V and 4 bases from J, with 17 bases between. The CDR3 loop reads CASSAPGSRPTGELFF. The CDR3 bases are TGTGCCAGCAGCGCACCGGGATCCCGGCCCACCGGGGAGCTGTTTTTT.

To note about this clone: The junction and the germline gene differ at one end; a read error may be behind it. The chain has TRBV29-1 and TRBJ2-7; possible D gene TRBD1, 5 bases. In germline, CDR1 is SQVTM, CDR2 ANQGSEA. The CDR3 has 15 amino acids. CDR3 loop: CSVAPADSHSYGQYF. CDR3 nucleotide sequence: TGCAGCGTTGCCCCCGCCGACAGTCACTCCTACGGGCAGTACTTC.

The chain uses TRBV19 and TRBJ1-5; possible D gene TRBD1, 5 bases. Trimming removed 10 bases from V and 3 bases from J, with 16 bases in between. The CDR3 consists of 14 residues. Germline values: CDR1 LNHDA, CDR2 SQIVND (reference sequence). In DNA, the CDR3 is TGTGCCACCGCTCTTGGGACCTTCAATCAGCCCCAGCATTTT. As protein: CATALGTFNQPQHF.

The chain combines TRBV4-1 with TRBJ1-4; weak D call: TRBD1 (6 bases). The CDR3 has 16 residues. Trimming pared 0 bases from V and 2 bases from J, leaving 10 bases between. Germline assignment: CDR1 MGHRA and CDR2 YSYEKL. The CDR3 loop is CASSQDRGATNEKLFF. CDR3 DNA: TGCGCCAGCAGCCAAGATCGGGGGGCGACTAATGAAAAACTGTTTTTT.

The CDR3 region is CASSFQQDTEAFF. CDR3 nucleotide sequence: TGTGCCAGCAGCTTTCAACAGGACACTGAAGCTTTCTTT. The genes are TRBV11-2 and TRBJ1-1; D possibly corresponds to TRBD1 (5 bases). Per germline, CDR1 SGHAT and CDR2 FQNNGV. V was clipped by 3 bases and J by 3 bases, with 8 bases between them. This CDR3 region has 13 residues.

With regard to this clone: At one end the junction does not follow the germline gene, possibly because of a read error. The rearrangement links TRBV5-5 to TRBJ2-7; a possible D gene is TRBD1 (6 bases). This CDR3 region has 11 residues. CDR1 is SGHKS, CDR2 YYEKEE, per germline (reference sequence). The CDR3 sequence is CASSLDGTPSF. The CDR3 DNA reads TGTGCCAGCAGCTTGGACGGGACACCGTCTTTC.

CDR3 coding DNA: TGTGCCAGCAGCCTAGCGGTATACAATGAGCAGTTCTTC. It is translated as CASSLAVYNEQFF. This chain connects TRBV6-5 to TRBJ2-1, with TRBD2 matching 7 bases. The germline gives CDR1 MNHEY, CDR2 SVGAGI. J lost 4 bases, V lost 6 bases, and 3 bases had no gene match. The CDR3 is 13 amino acids.

The CDR3 sequence is CATSDLQTSTGELFF. The CDR3 DNA reads as TGTGCCACCAGTGATTTGCAGACGTCCACCGGGGAGCTGTTTTTT. The chain joins TRBV24-1 to TRBJ2-2; D not resolved. From germline, CDR1 is KGHDR and CDR2 SFDVKD. V lost 0 bases to trimming and J lost 4 bases, with 8 bases between them. The length of the CDR3 is 15 residues.

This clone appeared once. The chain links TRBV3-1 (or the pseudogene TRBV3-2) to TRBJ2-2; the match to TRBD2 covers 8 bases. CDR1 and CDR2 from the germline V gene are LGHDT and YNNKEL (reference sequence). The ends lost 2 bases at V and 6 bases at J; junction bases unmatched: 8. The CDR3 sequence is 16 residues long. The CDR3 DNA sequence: TGTGCCAGCAGCCAAATTGGCGGGAGGAGGTCCGGGGAGCTGTTTTTT. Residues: CASSQIGGRRSGELFF.

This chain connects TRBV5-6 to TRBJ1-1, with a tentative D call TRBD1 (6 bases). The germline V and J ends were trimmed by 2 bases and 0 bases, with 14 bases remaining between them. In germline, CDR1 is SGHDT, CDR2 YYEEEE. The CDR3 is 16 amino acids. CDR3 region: CASSLLRGFMNTEAFF. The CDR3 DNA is TGTGCCAGCAGCTTACTCAGGGGCTTTATGAACACTGAAGCTTTCTTT.

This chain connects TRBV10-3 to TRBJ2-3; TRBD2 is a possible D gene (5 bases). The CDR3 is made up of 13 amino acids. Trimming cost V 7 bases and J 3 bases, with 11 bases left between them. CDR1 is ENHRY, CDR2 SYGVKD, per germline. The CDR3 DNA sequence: TGTGCCATCACCCCGGGGTTAACAGATACGCAGTATTTT. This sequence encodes CAITPGLTDTQYF.

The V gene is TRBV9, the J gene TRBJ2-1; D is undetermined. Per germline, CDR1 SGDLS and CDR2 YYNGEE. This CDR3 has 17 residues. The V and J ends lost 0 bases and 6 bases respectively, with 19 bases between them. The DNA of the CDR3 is TGTGCCAGCAGCGTAGTGTCCGAGACTTCTTATCCCAATGAGCAGTTCTTC. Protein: CASSVVSETSYPNEQFF.

CDR3 residues: CASSPRKGIGYTF. In DNA form, the CDR3 reads TGTGCCAGCAGTCCACGGAAGGGTATTGGCTACACCTTC. J is TRBJ1-2 and V is TRBV6-5; D gene ambiguous. The CDR3 runs 13 residues. Trimming shortened V by 5 bases and J by 7 bases, and 14 bases separated the two germline ends. Germline loops: CDR1 MNHEY, CDR2 SVGAGI.